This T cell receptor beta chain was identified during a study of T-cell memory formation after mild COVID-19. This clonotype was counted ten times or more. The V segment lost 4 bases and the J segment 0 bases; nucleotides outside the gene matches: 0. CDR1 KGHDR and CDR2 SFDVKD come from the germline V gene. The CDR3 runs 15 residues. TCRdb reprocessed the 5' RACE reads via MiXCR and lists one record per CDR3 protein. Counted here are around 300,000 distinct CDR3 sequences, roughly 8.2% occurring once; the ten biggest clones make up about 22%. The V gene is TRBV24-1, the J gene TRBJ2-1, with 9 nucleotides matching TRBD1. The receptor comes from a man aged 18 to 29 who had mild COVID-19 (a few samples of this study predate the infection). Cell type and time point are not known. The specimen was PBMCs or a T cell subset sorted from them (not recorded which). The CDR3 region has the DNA TGTGCCACCAGTGAGACAGGGGGCTCCTACAATGAGCAGTTCTTC. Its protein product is CATSETGGSYNEQFF.